These 10 T cell receptor beta chains were sequenced from one sample in a study of T cells in Graves' hyperthyroidism and ophthalmopathy. Amplification yielded TCR beta CDR3 regions, with RNA transcripts as the source. Primed by the HTBI set, a first-round RT-PCR was run on the TCR CDR3. One entry per CDR3 protein, called by TCRdb with MiXCR from the multiplex PCR reads. In the table there are around 300,000 distinct CDR3 sequences, approximately 15% of which are singletons. The source material was blood. Receptors were obtained from a woman aged 30 to 39 with Graves' hyperthyroidism.

In this sample, this clonotype turned up many times. V is TRBV2 and J is TRBJ1-5; perhaps TRBD1 as D (6 bases). Germline CDR1 and CDR2: SNHLY and FYNNEI. V was pared by 4 bases and J by 2 bases, with 9 bases between. This CDR3 is built from 14 residues. The CDR3: CASSGPGGNQPQHF. CDR3 nucleotides: TGTGCCAGCAGTGGTCCAGGGGGCAATCAGCCCCAGCATTTT.

With respect to this clonotype: A much bigger clone sits one base away, suggesting this may be a read error. The genes are TRBV5-6 and TRBJ2-3; D unresolved. There are 12 residues in the CDR3. Germline CDR1 SGHDT, CDR2 YYEEEE. The germline V and J ends were trimmed by 0 bases and 6 bases, with 5 bases remaining between them. CDR3 amino acids: CASSLGHDTQYF. Here the CDR3 DNA reads TGTGCCAGCAGCTTGGGGCACGATACGCAGTATTTT.

This clonotype has only one observation. The rearrangement links TRBV6-2 or TRBV6-3 to TRBJ2-2; 8 nucleotides match TRBD1. In germline, CDR1 is MNHEY, CDR2 SVGEGT. The CDR3 runs to 16 residues. The V segment lost 4 bases and the J segment 10 bases; nucleotides outside the gene matches: 14. CDR3 amino acids: CASSSLSGTGSAELFF. The CDR3 bases are TGTGCCAGCAGTTCCCTATCCGGGACAGGATCCGCGGAGCTGTTTTTT.

This clonotype was seen many times. This chain joins TRBV20-1 and TRBJ1-4, with 8 bases lining up with TRBD1. The CDR3 contains 14 residues. Germline CDR1 reads DFQATT; CDR2 reads SNEGSKA (reference sequence). Trimming at V came to 3 bases and at J to 8 bases, leaving 8 bases not matched to a gene. The CDR3 reads CSASGPQGGEKLFF. CDR3 in DNA: TGCAGTGCTAGTGGACCACAGGGGGGAGAAAAACTGTTTTTT.

This clonotype was detected only a few times. The genes are TRBV27 and TRBJ2-5; 12 nucleotides line up with TRBD1. This CDR3 region has 16 residues. The V segment lost 3 bases and the J segment 4 bases; nucleotides outside the gene matches: 6. Germline CDR1 is MNHEY and CDR2 is SMNVEV (reference sequence). The CDR3 sequence is CASSFGTGGGGETQYF. The DNA for the CDR3 is TGTGCCAGCAGTTTTGGGACAGGGGGCGGCGGAGAGACCCAGTACTTC.

This clonotype was counted between two and nine times. As DNA, the CDR3 is TGCAGTGCTAGGAGGGCCGAGACAGGGGGCTTGGGGGACACTGAAGCTTTCTTT. This sequence encodes CSARRAETGGLGDTEAFF. This chain joins TRBV20-1 and TRBJ1-1; 10 bases line up with TRBD1. Germline CDR1 reads DFQATT; CDR2 reads SNEGSKA (reference sequence). This CDR3 spans 18 amino acids. J lost 3 bases, V lost 3 bases, and 16 bases had no gene match.

This clonotype was seen only a few times. This chain joins TRBV7-9 and TRBJ2-7; 8 bases fit TRBD2. V shed 5 bases, J shed 6 bases, and the junction held 9 bases outside the gene matches. CDR1 is SEHNR and CDR2 is FQNEAQ in the germline V gene (reference sequence). The CDR3 spans 14 residues. CDR3 in amino acids: CASSAGLGVSEQYF. The CDR3 DNA sequence: TGTGCCAGCAGCGCGGGACTAGGTGTAAGCGAGCAGTACTTC.

This clonotype has more than one count but fewer than ten. The chain employs TRBV6-1 and TRBJ2-1; D call uncertain. This CDR3 contains 12 residues. V lost 6 bases and J 9 bases, leaving 12 bases between the germline ends. CDR1 and CDR2 (germline): MNHNS, SASEGT. The CDR3 loop is CASRLDPREQFF. For the CDR3, the DNA is TGTGCCAGCAGACTGGACCCTCGTGAGCAGTTCTTC.

For the CDR3, the DNA is TGTGCCAGCAGCCGACGGGCTGAGGACATTCAGTACTTC. Translation: CASSRRAEDIQYF. This rearrangement joins TRBV28 to TRBJ2-4, with no clear D. CDR3 size: 13 residues. Germline CDR1 reads MDHEN; CDR2 reads SYDVKM. The V and J ends lost 6 bases and 8 bases respectively, with 14 bases between them.

The chain joins TRBV20-1 to TRBJ2-5; D is undetermined. Germline CDR1 DFQATT, CDR2 SNEGSKA (reference sequence). The V end was cut by 4 bases, the J end by 3 bases, with 3 bases between. The CDR3 runs 10 residues. Written as DNA, the CDR3 is TGCAGTGCTATGAAAGAGACCCAGTACTTC. This encodes CSAMKETQYF.